This T cell receptor (beta chain) was identified during a study of blood T cell repertoires in COVID-19. TCRdb's copy holds only in-frame clones and misses some; the assay was immunoSEQ multiplex PCR. The sample lists about 250,000 clones; 70% to 90% were seen once. CDR3 length: 15 residues. From germline, CDR1 is SGDLS and CDR2 YYNGEE. After removal of 5 bases from V and 1 base from J, the junction contained 5 bases not matched to a gene. The sequence was obtained from a man aged 18 to 29 with active or convalescent COVID-19. This chain connects TRBV9 to TRBJ2-5; 10 positions agree with TRBD1. The sequenced material came from peripheral blood. The CDR3 loop is CASSGRDRGQETQYF. CDR3 DNA sequence: TGTGCCAGCAGTGGAAGGGACAGGGGCCAAGAGACCCAGTACTTC.